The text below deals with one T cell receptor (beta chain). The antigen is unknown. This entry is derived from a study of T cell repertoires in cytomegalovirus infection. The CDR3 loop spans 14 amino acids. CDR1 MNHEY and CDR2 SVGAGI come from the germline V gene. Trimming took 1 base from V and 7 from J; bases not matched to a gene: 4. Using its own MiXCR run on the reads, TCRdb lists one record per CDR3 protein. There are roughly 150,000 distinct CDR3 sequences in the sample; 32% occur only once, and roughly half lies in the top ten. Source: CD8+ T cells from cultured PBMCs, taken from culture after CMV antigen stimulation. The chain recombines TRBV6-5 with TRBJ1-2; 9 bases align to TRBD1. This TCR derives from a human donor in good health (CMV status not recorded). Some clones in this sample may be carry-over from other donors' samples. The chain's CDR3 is CASSYLTGGVGYTF. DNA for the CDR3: TGTGCCAGCAGTTACTTGACAGGGGGGGTTGGCTACACCTTC.